The present entry profiles one TCR beta chain with its context. What it recognizes is unknown. The record originates from a study of monozygotic twins with inflammatory bowel disease. Study-wide results and limits: The study supported no single strong signal or clonotype linked to IBD. The authors could not tell different T cell subtypes apart.

Total RNA amounting to 3,500 to 4,000 ng went into each TCR library. TCRdb derives one entry per CDR3 protein from the 5' RACE reads, leaving out DNA. This sample's clone table lists around 140,000 distinct CDR3 sequences. CDR3 size: 16 residues. Germline V gene data show CDR1 as MNHEY and CDR2 as SVGAGI. The TCR sequence derives from a human donor with ulcerative colitis or Crohn's disease, or a healthy co-twin of an affected twin (not recorded which). Material: blood. The chain links TRBV6-5 to TRBJ1-5; TCRdb selects TRBD1, and the lack of DNA leaves this call unchecked. CDR3: CASSSYPGGGNQPQHF.